This TCR beta chain appears in the sequencing data of a study of PD-1 blockade in classical Hodgkin lymphoma. Clones were read by immunoSEQ multiplex PCR, and TCRdb kept only the in-frame ones, dropping some. There are 10,000 to 15,000 clones in the sample; almost 90% occur only once, and roughly 0.51% lies in the top ten. Relapse after autologous stem cell transplantation occurred in every patient, and brentuximab vedotin exposure varied. Magnetic negative selection was used to purify CD4+ T cells from PBMCs that had been thawed. Germline CDR1 and CDR2: KGHSH and LQKENI. The CDR3 length is 15 residues. The J segment lost 8 bases and the V segment lost 2 bases, leaving 7 bases of the junction unmatched.

The chain links TRBV18 to TRBJ2-1; 9 bases align to TRBD2. This TCR was sampled from a human donor with classical Hodgkin lymphoma. Source: CD4+ T cells from blood, taken at baseline. The CDR3 DNA reads as TGTGCCAGCTCACCAAGCGGGAGGACGGTCTATGAGCAGTTCTTC. Translation: CASSPSGRTVYEQFF.